The entry below describes one TCR beta chain. This sample was included in a study of T-cell reconstitution after alpha-beta-depleted transplantation in children. Between the trimmed V and J ends, which lost 4 bases and 6 bases, there was a span of 8 bases. The CDR3 contains 11 residues. The germline gives CDR1 GTSNPN, CDR2 SVGIG (reference sequence). The library targeted TCRbeta and was prepared with unique molecular identifiers. TCRdb processed the PCR reads anew with MiXCR; each CDR3 protein has one entry. Of approximately 500,000 distinct CDR3 sequences listed, more than 9% were seen once; the top ten hold just over 2%.

The receptor was derived from a child younger than 10 with inherited bone marrow failure, due to receive a stem cell transplant. The sequenced sample was PBMCs, obtained before TCRalphabeta/CD19-depleted stem cell transplant. V gene TRBV30 combines with J gene TRBJ2-3; no definite D call. The CDR3 coding sequence is TGTGCCTGGACCCCAGGCGATACGCAGTATTTT. The encoded protein is CAWTPGDTQYF.